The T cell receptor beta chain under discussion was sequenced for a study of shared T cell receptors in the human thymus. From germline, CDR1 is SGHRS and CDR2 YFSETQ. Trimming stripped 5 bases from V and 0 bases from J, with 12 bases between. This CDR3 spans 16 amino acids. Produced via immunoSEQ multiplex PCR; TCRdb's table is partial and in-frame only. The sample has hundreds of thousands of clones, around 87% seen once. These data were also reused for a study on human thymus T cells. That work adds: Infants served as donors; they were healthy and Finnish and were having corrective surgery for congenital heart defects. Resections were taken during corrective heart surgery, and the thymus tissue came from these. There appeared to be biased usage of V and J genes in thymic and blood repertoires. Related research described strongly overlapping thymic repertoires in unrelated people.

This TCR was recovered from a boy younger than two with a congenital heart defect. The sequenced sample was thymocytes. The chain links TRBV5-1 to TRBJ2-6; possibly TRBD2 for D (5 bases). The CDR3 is CASSSGSYSGANVLTF. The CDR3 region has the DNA TGCGCCAGCAGTTCGGGGTCTTACTCTGGGGCCAACGTCCTGACTTTC.